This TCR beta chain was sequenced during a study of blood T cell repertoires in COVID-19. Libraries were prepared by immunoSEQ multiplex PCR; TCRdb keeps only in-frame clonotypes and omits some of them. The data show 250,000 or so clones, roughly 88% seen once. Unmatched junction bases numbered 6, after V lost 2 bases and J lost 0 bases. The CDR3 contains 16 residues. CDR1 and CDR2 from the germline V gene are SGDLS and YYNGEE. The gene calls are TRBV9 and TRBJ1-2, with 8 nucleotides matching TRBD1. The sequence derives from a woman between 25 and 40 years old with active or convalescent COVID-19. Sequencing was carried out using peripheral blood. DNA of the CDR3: TGTGCCAGCAGCGTGGGGGGACAGGTGTCTAACTATGGCTACACCTTC. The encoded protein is CASSVGGQVSNYGYTF.